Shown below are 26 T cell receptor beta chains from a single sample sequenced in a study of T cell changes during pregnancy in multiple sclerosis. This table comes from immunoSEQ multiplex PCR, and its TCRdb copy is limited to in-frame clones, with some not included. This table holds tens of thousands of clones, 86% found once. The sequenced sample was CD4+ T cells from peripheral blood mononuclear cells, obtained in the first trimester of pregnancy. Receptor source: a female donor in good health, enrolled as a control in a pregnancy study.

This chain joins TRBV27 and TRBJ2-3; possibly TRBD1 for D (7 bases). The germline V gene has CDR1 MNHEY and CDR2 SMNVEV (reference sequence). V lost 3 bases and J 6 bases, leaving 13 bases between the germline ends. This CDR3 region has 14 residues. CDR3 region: CASSFPGGRDTQYF. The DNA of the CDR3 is TGTGCCAGCAGTTTCCCAGGGGGGAGGGATACGCAGTATTTT.

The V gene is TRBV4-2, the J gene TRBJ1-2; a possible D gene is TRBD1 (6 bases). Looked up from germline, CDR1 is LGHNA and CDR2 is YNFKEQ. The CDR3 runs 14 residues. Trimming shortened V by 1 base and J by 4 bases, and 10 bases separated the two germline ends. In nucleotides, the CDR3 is TGTGCCAGCAGCCAAGCAGGGGACGGCTATGGCTACACCTTC. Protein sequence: CASSQAGDGYGYTF.

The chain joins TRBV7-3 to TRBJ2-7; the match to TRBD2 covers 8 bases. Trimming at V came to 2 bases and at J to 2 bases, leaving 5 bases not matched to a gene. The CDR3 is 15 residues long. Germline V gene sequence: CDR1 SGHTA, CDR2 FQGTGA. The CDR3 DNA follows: TGTGCCAGCAGCTTAGCTAGCGGGTCTCCCTACGAGCAGTACTTC. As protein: CASSLASGSPYEQYF.

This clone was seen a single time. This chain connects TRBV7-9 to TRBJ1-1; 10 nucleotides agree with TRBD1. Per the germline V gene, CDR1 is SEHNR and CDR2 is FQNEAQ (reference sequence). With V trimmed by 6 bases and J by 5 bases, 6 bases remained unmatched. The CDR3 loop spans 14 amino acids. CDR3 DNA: TGTGCCAGCAGGCCGGACAGGGGGGGGACTGAAGCTTTCTTT. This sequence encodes CASRPDRGGTEAFF.

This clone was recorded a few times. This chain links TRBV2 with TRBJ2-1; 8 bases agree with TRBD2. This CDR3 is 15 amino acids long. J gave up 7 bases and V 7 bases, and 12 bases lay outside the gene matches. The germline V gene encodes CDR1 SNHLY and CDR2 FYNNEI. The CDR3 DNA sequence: TGTGCCAGCACTGAGGCAGGACTAGCTCTTAATGAGCAGTTCTTC. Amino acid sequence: CASTEAGLALNEQFF.

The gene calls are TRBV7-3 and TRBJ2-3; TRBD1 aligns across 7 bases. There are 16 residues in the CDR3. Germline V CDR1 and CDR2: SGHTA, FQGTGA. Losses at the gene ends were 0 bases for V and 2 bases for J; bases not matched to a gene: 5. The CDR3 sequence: CASSLTSGQFTDTQYF. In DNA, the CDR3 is TGTGCCAGCAGCTTAACGTCGGGACAGTTCACAGATACGCAGTATTTT.

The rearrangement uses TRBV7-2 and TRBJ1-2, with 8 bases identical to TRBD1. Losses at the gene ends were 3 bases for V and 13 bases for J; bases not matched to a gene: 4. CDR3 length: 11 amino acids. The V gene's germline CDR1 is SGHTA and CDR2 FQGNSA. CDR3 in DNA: TGTGCCAGCAGCTTGGACAGGGTTGGCACCTTC. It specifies CASSLDRVGTF.

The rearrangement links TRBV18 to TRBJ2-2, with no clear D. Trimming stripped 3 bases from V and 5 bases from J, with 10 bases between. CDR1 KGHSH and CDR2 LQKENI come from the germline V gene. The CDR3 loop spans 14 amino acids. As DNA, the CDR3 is TGTGCCAGCTCACCCCTCCCGGTAACCGGGGAGCTGTTTTTT. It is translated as CASSPLPVTGELFF.

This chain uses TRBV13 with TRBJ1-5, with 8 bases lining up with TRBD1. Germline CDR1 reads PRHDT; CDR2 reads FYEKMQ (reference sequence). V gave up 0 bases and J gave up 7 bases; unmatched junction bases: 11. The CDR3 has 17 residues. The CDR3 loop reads CASSLGPPGQGGQPQHF. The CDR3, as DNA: TGTGCCAGCAGCTTAGGCCCCCCTGGACAGGGCGGCCAGCCCCAGCATTTT.

The CDR3 loop reads CASSPKGPVNTEAFF. DNA of the CDR3: TGTGCCAGCTCACCAAAGGGGCCAGTTAACACTGAAGCTTTCTTT. The V call is TRBV18, the J call TRBJ1-1, with D maybe TRBD1 (5 bases). The germline V gene encodes CDR1 KGHSH and CDR2 LQKENI. The CDR3 totals 15 residues. Trimming removed 2 bases at V and 2 bases at J, with 12 bases between.

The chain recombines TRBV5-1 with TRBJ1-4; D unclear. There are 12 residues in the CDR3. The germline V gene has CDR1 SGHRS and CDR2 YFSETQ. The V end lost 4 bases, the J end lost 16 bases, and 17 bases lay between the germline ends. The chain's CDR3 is CASSGNRIEWFF. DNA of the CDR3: TGCGCCAGCAGCGGTAACAGAATCGAGTGGTTTTTT.

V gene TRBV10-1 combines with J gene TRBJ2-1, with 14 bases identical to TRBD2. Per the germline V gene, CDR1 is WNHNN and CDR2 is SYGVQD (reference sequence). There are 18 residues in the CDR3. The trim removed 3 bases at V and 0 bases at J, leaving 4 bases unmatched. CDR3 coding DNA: TGCGCCAGCAGTGATTCCGGGACTAGCGGGAGCTCCTACAATGAGCAGTTCTTC. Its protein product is CASSDSGTSGSSYNEQFF.

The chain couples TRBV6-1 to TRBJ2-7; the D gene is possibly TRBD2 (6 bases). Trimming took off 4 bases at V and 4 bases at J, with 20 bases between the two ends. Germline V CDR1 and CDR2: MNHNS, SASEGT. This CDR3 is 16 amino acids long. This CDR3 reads CASSGRRERASYEQYF. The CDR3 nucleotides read TGTGCCAGCAGTGGACGTCGGGAGAGGGCCTCTTACGAGCAGTACTTC.

The CDR3 protein is CATSRDLMAVQPQHF. DNA for the CDR3: TGTGCCACCAGCAGAGATCTTATGGCGGTTCAGCCCCAGCATTTT. The chain carries TRBV15 and TRBJ1-5, with D uncertain. Trimming left V 0 bases short and J 6 bases short, with 12 bases between. CDR3 length: 15 residues. Germline V lookup: CDR1 LNHNV, CDR2 YYDKDF (reference sequence).

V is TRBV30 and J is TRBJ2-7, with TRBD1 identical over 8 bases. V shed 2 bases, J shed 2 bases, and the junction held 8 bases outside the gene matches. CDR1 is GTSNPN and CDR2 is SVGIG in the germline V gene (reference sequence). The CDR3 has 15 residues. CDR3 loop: CAWSKRDRTPYEQYF. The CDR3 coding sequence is TGTGCCTGGAGTAAGAGGGACAGGACACCCTACGAGCAGTACTTC.

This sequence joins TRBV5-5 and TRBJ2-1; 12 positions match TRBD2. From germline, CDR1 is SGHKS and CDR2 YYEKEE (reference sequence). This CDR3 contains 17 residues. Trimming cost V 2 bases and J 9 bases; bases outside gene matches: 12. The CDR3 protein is CASSLGLTSGSLVEQFF. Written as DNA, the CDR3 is TGTGCCAGCAGCTTAGGACTGACTAGCGGGAGTCTAGTTGAGCAGTTCTTC.

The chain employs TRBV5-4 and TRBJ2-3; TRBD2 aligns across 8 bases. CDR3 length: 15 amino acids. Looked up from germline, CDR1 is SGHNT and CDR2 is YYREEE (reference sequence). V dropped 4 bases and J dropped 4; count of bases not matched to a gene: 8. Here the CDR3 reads CASSPGGRGSDTQYF. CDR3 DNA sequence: TGTGCCAGCAGCCCGGGGGGGCGGGGTTCAGATACGCAGTATTTT.

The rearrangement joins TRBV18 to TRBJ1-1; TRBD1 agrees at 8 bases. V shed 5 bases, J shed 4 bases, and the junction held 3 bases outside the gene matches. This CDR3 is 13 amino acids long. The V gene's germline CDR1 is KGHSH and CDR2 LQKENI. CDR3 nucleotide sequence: TGTGCCAGCTCAGGCACAGGGGGCACTGAAGCTTTCTTT. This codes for CASSGTGGTEAFF.

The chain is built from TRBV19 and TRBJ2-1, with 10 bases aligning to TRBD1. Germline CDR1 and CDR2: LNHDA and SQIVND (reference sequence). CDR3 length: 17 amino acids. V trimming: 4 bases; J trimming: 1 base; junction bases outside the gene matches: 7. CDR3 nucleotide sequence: TGTGCCAGTAGTACCGGGACAGGGGTTTCGTCCTACAATGAGCAGTTCTTC. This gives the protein CASSTGTGVSSYNEQFF.

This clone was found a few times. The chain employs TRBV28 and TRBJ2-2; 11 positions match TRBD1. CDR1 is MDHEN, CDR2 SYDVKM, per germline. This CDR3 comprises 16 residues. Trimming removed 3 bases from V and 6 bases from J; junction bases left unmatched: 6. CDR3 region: CASSLPPGQGAGELFF. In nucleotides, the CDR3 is TGTGCCAGCAGTTTGCCCCCGGGACAGGGGGCCGGGGAGCTGTTTTTT.

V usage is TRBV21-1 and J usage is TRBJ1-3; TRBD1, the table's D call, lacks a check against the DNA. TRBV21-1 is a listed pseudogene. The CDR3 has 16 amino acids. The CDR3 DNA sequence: TGTGCCAGCAGCAAAATAGGGGCCCTCTCTGGAAACACCATATATTTT. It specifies CASSKIGALSGNTIYF.

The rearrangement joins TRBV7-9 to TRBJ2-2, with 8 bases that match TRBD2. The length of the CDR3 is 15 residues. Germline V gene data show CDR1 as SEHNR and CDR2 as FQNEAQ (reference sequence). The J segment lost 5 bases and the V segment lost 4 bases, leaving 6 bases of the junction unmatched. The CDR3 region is CASSYGLAGTGELFF. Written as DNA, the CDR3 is TGTGCCAGCAGCTACGGACTAGCTGGGACCGGGGAGCTGTTTTTT.

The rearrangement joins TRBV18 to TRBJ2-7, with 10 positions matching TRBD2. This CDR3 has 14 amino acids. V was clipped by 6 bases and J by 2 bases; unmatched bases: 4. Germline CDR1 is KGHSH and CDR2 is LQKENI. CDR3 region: CASSSSGGAYEQYF. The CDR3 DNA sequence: TGTGCCAGCTCGTCGAGCGGGGGGGCCTACGAGCAGTACTTC.

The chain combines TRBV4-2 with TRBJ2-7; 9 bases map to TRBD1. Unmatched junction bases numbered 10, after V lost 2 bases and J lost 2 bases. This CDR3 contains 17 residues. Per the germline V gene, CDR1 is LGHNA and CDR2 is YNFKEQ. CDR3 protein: CASSQTRQWDRAYEQYF. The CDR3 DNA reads TGTGCCAGCAGCCAAACCCGCCAATGGGACAGGGCCTACGAGCAGTACTTC.

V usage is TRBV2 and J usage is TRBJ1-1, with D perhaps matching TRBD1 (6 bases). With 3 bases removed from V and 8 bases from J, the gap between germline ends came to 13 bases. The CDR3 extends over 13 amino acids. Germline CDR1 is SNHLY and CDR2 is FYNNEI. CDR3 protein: CASSELGGREAFF. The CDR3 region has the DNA TGTGCCAGCAGTGAGTTAGGGGGTCGGGAAGCTTTCTTT.

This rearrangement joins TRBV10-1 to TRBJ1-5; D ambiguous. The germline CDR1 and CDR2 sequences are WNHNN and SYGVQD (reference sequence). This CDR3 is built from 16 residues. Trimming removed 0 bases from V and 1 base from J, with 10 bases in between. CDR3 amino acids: CASSESTQGSNQPQHF. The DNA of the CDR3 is TGCGCCAGCAGTGAGTCGACTCAAGGCAGCAATCAGCCCCAGCATTTT.